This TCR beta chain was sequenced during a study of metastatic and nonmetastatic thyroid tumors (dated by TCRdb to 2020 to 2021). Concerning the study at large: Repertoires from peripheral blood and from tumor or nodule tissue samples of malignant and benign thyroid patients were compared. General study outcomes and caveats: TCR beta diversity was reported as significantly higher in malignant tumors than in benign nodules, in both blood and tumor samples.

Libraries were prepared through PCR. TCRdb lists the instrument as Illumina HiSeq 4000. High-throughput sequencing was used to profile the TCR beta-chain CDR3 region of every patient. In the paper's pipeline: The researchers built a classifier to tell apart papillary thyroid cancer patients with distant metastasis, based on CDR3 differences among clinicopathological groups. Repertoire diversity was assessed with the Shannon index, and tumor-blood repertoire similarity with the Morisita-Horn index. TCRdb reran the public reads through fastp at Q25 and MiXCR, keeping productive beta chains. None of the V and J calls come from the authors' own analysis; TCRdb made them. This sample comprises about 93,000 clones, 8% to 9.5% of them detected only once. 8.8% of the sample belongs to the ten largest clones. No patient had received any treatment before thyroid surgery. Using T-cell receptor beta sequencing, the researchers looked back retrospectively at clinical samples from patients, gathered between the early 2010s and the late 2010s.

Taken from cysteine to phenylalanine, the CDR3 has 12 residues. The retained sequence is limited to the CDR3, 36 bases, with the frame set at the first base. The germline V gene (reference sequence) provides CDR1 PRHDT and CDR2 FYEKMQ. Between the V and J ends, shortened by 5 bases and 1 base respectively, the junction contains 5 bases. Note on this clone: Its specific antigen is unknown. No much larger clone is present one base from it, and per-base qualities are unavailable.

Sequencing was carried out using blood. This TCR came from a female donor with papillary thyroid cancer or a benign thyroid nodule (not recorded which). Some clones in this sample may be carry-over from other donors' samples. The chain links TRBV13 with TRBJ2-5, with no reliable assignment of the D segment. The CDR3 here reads CASSRPQETQYF. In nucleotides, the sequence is TGTGCCAGCAGCCGACCCCAAGAGACCCAGTACTTC.